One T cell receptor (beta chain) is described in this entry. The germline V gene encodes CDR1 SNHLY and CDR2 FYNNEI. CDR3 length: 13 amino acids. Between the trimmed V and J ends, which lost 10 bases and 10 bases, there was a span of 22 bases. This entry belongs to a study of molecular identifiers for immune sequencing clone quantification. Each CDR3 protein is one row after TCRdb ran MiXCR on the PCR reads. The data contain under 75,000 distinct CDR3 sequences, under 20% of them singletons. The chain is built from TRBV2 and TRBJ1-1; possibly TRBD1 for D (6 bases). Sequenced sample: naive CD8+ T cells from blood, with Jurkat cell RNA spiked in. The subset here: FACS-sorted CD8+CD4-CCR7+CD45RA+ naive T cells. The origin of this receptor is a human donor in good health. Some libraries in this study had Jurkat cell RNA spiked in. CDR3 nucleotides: TGTGCCACCGGGTCGAGGTGGGGGCTTGGAGCTTTCTTT. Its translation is CATGSRWGLGAFF. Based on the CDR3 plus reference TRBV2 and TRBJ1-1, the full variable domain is EPEVTQTPSHQVTQMGQEVILRCVPISNHLYFYWYRQILGQKVEFLVSFYNNEISEKSEIFDDQFSVERPDGSNFTLKIRSTKLEDSAMYFCATGSRWGLGAFFGQGTRLTVV.